A single sample gave rise to the 30 T cell receptor beta chains below, sequenced in a study of identical twins. In TCRdb, the 5' RACE reads were re-called with MiXCR into one record per CDR3 protein. The data hold roughly 710,000 distinct CDR3 sequences, with approximately 6% observed a single time. Sequenced material: naive T cells sorted from blood. The receptors were sampled from a man aged 18 to 35 in good health.

This clonotype has a count of ten or more. This chain links TRBV5-1 with TRBJ1-2; maybe TRBD1 (5 bases). Germline values: CDR1 SGHRS, CDR2 YFSETQ. V was clipped by 0 bases and J by 4 bases, with 10 bases between them. There are 14 residues in the CDR3. CDR3 sequence: CASSLEGQSYGYTF. The CDR3 coding sequence is TGCGCCAGCAGCTTGGAGGGGCAGAGCTATGGCTACACCTTC. The full variable domain, completed using reference TRBV5-1 and TRBJ1-2, is KAGVTQTPRYLIKTRGQQVTLSCSPISGHRSVSWYQQTPGQGLQFLFEYFSETQRNKGNFPGRFSGRQFSNSRSEMNVSTLELGDSALYLCASSLEGQSYGYTFGSGTRLTVV.

V and J are TRBV28 and TRBJ1-4, with D hard to call. The ends were cut back, 2 bases at V and 5 bases at J, with 15 bases in the middle. The CDR3 spans 16 residues. The germline V gene has CDR1 MDHEN and CDR2 SYDVKM. Here the CDR3 DNA reads TGTGCCAGCAGTTTAGCCCCCCCGTTGGGGAATGAAAAACTGTTTTTT. Translating it yields CASSLAPPLGNEKLFF.

The V call is TRBV10-3, the J call TRBJ2-1; D gene ambiguous. Germline-derived CDR1 and CDR2 are ENHRY and SYGVKD. The CDR3 loop spans 14 amino acids. Between the trimmed V and J ends, which lost 7 bases and 0 bases, there was a span of 10 bases. The CDR3: CAIMMGSSYNEQFF. In DNA, the CDR3 is TGTGCCATCATGATGGGAAGCTCCTACAATGAGCAGTTCTTC.

V and J are TRBV7-9 and TRBJ2-7; 10 bases fit TRBD2. Germline V gene sequence: CDR1 SEHNR, CDR2 FQNEAQ (reference sequence). V lost 5 bases, J lost 2 bases, and 12 bases stayed unmatched. This CDR3 region has 17 residues. The CDR3 nucleotides are TGTGCCAGCAGCCCACCAGCGGGAGGGCCGGTAGCCTACGAGCAGTACGTC. Amino acids: CASSPPAGGPVAYEQYV.

This clonotype was seen many times. V and J are TRBV4-1 and TRBJ1-2; possible D gene TRBD1, 6 bases. The V end lost 4 bases, the J end lost 3 bases, and 12 bases lay between the germline ends. In germline, CDR1 is MGHRA, CDR2 YSYEKL. The CDR3 runs to 14 residues. The CDR3 reads CASSLTGLDYGYTF. The CDR3 DNA sequence: TGCGCCAGCAGCCTAACAGGGCTAGACTATGGCTACACCTTC.

The chain combines TRBV12-3 or TRBV12-4 with TRBJ2-3; maybe TRBD2 (6 bases). The CDR3 runs 14 residues. V lost 3 bases and J 3 bases, leaving 10 bases between the germline ends. The CDR3 here is CASSFRSGTDTQYF. In DNA, the CDR3 is TGTGCCAGCAGTTTTCGCAGCGGGACAGATACGCAGTATTTT.

This clonotype has ten or more counts. The chain employs TRBV6-1 and TRBJ2-7, with 12 positions matching TRBD2. The length of the CDR3 is 19 residues. The junction had 19 bases not matched to a gene; V was cut back by 8 bases and J by 2 bases. Per the germline V gene, CDR1 is MNHNS and CDR2 is SASEGT. The CDR3 protein is CASRPGLLAGGPETYEQYV. In DNA form, the CDR3 reads TGTGCCAGCCGACCCGGACTACTAGCGGGAGGACCTGAAACCTACGAGCAGTACGTC.

This clonotype has at least ten counts. This chain connects TRBV24-1 to TRBJ2-1; TRBD1 matches 9 bases. V dropped 5 bases and J dropped 7; count of bases not matched to a gene: 11. This CDR3 is built from 16 residues. Germline V gives CDR1 KGHDR, CDR2 SFDVKD. CDR3 nucleotides: TGTGCCACCAGTGCCCTTACAGGGGGCTTTACGAATGAGCAGTTCTTC. Protein: CATSALTGGFTNEQFF.

This clonotype was observed many times. The V call is TRBV12-3 or TRBV12-4, the J call TRBJ2-5; the D is unclear. The CDR3 spans 12 residues. The V and J ends lost 7 bases and 5 bases respectively, with 11 bases between them. The DNA of the CDR3 is TGTGCCAGCAAGCGTCTCCAGGAGACCCAGTACTTC. Translation: CASKRLQETQYF.

A few counts support this clonotype. The missing conserved phenylalanine or tryptophan at the end of this CDR3 makes a read error likely. The V call is TRBV4-2, the J call TRBJ1-3; D is unresolved. CDR3 length: 17 amino acids. Germline CDR1 and CDR2: LGHNA and YNFKEQ. V was trimmed by 1 base and J by 0 bases, leaving 13 bases between them. CDR3 coding DNA: TGTGCCAGCAGCCAAGGGTTTATCCTCAGCTCTGGAAACACCATATATTAT. Translated: CASSQGFILSSGNTIYY.

The J gene is TRBJ2-7, the V gene TRBV24-1, with TRBD1 identical over 9 bases. The germline V gene encodes CDR1 KGHDR and CDR2 SFDVKD. The CDR3 has 11 residues. Unmatched junction bases numbered 3, after V lost 10 bases and J lost 6 bases. CDR3 sequence: CATGTGTEQYF. DNA of the CDR3: TGTGCCACTGGGACAGGGACCGAGCAGTACTTC.

The chain employs TRBV5-1 and TRBJ2-5, with 9 bases lining up with TRBD2. V was clipped by 3 bases and J by 2 bases; unmatched bases: 2. The germline CDR1 and CDR2 sequences are SGHRS and YFSETQ. The length of the CDR3 is 14 residues. The CDR3 region is CASSSLAGQETQYF. CDR3 bases: TGCGCCAGCAGCTCGCTAGCGGGGCAAGAGACCCAGTACTTC.

This clonotype showed up many times. The J gene is TRBJ1-5, the V gene TRBV7-9; D gene ambiguous. Trimming shortened V by 1 base and J by 7 bases, and 8 bases separated the two germline ends. Per the germline V gene, CDR1 is SEHNR and CDR2 is FQNEAQ (reference sequence). The CDR3 runs 13 residues. CDR3 sequence reads: CASSLDPRQPQHF. As DNA, the CDR3 is TGTGCCAGCAGCTTAGATCCCCGGCAGCCCCAGCATTTT. The whole variable domain, filled in from reference TRBV7-9 and TRBJ1-5, reads DTGVSQNPRHKITKRGQNVTFRCDPISEHNRLYWYRQTLGQGPEFLTYFQNEAQLEKSRLLSDRFSAERPKGSFSTLEIQRTEQGDSAMYLCASSLDPRQPQHFGDGTRLSIL.

Many counts were recorded for this clonotype. The gene calls are TRBV15 and TRBJ2-5, with 10 nucleotides matching TRBD2. The V segment lost 4 bases and the J segment 4 bases; nucleotides outside the gene matches: 6. This CDR3 has 15 amino acids. Per the germline V gene, CDR1 is LNHNV and CDR2 is YYDKDF (reference sequence). The CDR3 loop reads CATSKRAGGLETQYF. For the CDR3, the DNA is TGTGCCACCAGCAAGAGAGCGGGAGGGCTAGAGACCCAGTACTTC.

This clonotype has ten or more counts. In nucleotides, the CDR3 is TGTGCCAGCAGTTTATCGGTCGGGTCGGATACGCAGTATTTT. Translating it yields CASSLSVGSDTQYF. The V gene is TRBV12-3 or TRBV12-4, the J gene TRBJ2-3; D is ambiguous. The ends were cut back, 2 bases at V and 6 bases at J, with 12 bases in the middle. The CDR3 has 14 amino acids.

This clonotype was seen only a few times. This rearrangement joins TRBV15 to TRBJ2-5, with D perhaps assigned TRBD1 or TRBD2 (5 bases each). Germline V gene sequence: CDR1 LNHNV, CDR2 YYDKDF (reference sequence). Trimming cost V 3 bases and J 4 bases, with 21 bases left between them. CDR3 length: 17 residues. The DNA of the CDR3 is TGTGCCACCAGCAGGGATTACCCGGGACGGAACGTAGAGACCCAGTACTTC. This encodes CATSRDYPGRNVETQYF.

This chain links TRBV7-9 with TRBJ1-2, with D unclear. CDR1 and CDR2 (germline): SEHNR, FQNEAQ (reference sequence). The CDR3 contains 9 residues. V lost 2 bases and J 12 bases, leaving 4 bases between the germline ends. DNA of the CDR3: TGTGCCAGCAGCTTAATCCACACCTTC. Its protein is CASSLIHTF. Combining the CDR3 with reference TRBV7-9 and TRBJ1-2 gives the whole variable domain DTGVSQNPRHKITKRGQNVTFRCDPISEHNRLYWYRQTLGQGPEFLTYFQNEAQLEKSRLLSDRFSAERPKGSFSTLEIQRTEQGDSAMYLCASSLIHTFGSGTRLTVV.

This clonotype was seen repeatedly, ten times or more. The chain joins TRBV6-5 to TRBJ2-7, with 7 bases fitting TRBD2. The CDR3 covers 15 residues. The germline V gene encodes CDR1 MNHEY and CDR2 SVGAGI. Losses at the gene ends were 4 bases for V and 4 bases for J; bases not matched to a gene: 10. CDR3: CASSSLRGSLYEQYV. DNA for the CDR3: TGTGCCAGCAGTTCCCTTCGCGGGAGTTTGTACGAGCAGTACGTC.

There are many counts of this clonotype. V gene TRBV7-2 combines with J gene TRBJ2-3; TRBD2 might be the D (5 bases). The CDR3 extends over 15 amino acids. V was pared by 7 bases and J by 4 bases, with 18 bases between. The V gene's germline CDR1 is SGHTA and CDR2 FQGNSA. The CDR3 region is CASTGQRVGPDTQYF. DNA for the CDR3: TGTGCCAGCACCGGGCAGAGGGTGGGTCCAGATACGCAGTATTTT.

The sample holds a few counts of this clonotype. The chain combines TRBV28 with TRBJ2-7; TRBD2 matches at 9 bases. The germline CDR1 and CDR2 sequences are MDHEN and SYDVKM. V was pared by 3 bases and J by 1 base, with 7 bases of the junction left unmatched. CDR3 length: 16 residues. In DNA form, the CDR3 reads TGTGCCAGCAGTTTTCTTGTGCTAGCGGGATCCTACGAGCAGTACTTC. Translated: CASSFLVLAGSYEQYF.

At least ten counts were recorded for this clonotype. The gene calls are TRBV20-1 and TRBJ2-3, with D perhaps matching TRBD2 (6 bases). Trimming stripped 0 bases from V and 13 bases from J, with 20 bases between. The length of the CDR3 is 14 residues. The germline CDR1 and CDR2 sequences are DFQATT and SNEGSKA (reference sequence). CDR3 bases: TGCAGTGCTAGAGATGGCCGGGAGACCATGAAGGAGTATTTT. It specifies CSARDGRETMKEYF.

V and J are TRBV27 and TRBJ2-7, with 7 bases that match TRBD2. Germline V gene sequence: CDR1 MNHEY, CDR2 SMNVEV (reference sequence). This CDR3 has 15 residues. J lost 1 base, V lost 2 bases, and 5 bases had no gene match. The DNA of the CDR3 is TGTGCCAGCAGTTTAAGCCTAGCGGTTTCCTACGAGCAGTACTTC. Amino acid sequence: CASSLSLAVSYEQYF.

V is TRBV29-1 and J is TRBJ1-3; the D gene is possibly TRBD1 (5 bases). Germline loops: CDR1 SQVTM, CDR2 ANQGSEA. Trimming shortened V by 5 bases and J by 0 bases, and 11 bases separated the two germline ends. The CDR3 length is 14 residues. CDR3 loop: CSVSGGGSGNTIYF. The CDR3 bases are TGCAGCGTTTCCGGGGGGGGCTCTGGAAACACCATATATTTT.

This clonotype occurred many times. The rearrangement joins TRBV4-1 to TRBJ2-7; 8 bases map to TRBD2. J lost 5 bases, V lost 0 bases, and 12 bases had no gene match. CDR1 MGHRA and CDR2 YSYEKL come from the germline V gene. The CDR3 contains 17 residues. The CDR3 DNA is TGCGCCAGCAGCCAAGACCAGATTTTAGCGGGACCCCACGAGCAGTACGTC. It codes for CASSQDQILAGPHEQYV.

The rearrangement joins TRBV29-1 to TRBJ2-3, with 13 bases fitting TRBD2. The ends lost 7 bases at V and 5 bases at J; junction bases unmatched: 12. The germline gives CDR1 SQVTM, CDR2 ANQGSEA. CDR3 length: 16 amino acids. DNA of the CDR3: TGCAGCGCCAACCGAGGACTAGCGGGAGCCGGAGATACGCAGTATTTT. Translation gives CSANRGLAGAGDTQYF.

This clonotype was counted a few times. The chain links TRBV11-2 to TRBJ2-2; 8 bases are shared with TRBD1. The germline V gene has CDR1 SGHAT and CDR2 FQNNGV. The CDR3 extends over 16 amino acids. V gave up 4 bases and J gave up 5 bases; unmatched junction bases: 9. CDR3 coding DNA: TGTGCCAGCAGCTACCTCAGGGGGCGCAGGACCGGGGAGCTGTTTTTT. It is translated as CASSYLRGRRTGELFF.

This clonotype was counted a few times. The chain links TRBV7-9 to TRBJ2-3; the D gene could be TRBD1 or TRBD2 (5 bases each). Trimming left V 4 bases short and J 8 bases short, with 19 bases between. This CDR3 has 15 amino acids. CDR1 is SEHNR and CDR2 is FQNEAQ in the germline V gene (reference sequence). The CDR3 region is CASSSAGAAISTQYF. CDR3 DNA: TGTGCCAGCAGCTCAGCCGGGGCCGCTATATCTACGCAGTATTTT. Together with reference TRBV7-9 and TRBJ2-3, the CDR3 gives the full variable domain: DTGVSQNPRHKITKRGQNVTFRCDPISEHNRLYWYRQTLGQGPEFLTYFQNEAQLEKSRLLSDRFSAERPKGSFSTLEIQRTEQGDSAMYLCASSSAGAAISTQYFGPGTRLTVL.

The rearrangement uses TRBV2 and TRBJ1-6; D ambiguous. The CDR3 length is 14 residues. The V gene lost 4 bases and the J gene lost 8 bases, with 12 bases spanning the gap. Per the germline V gene, CDR1 is SNHLY and CDR2 is FYNNEI. The CDR3 reads CASSVDGVYSPLHF. The CDR3 DNA follows: TGTGCCAGCAGTGTGGACGGGGTTTATTCACCCCTCCACTTT.

The J gene is TRBJ2-1, the V gene TRBV14; 7 bases are a match to TRBD1. Trimming cost V 3 bases and J 5 bases; bases outside gene matches: 19. Germline V lookup: CDR1 SGHDN, CDR2 FVKESK. There are 19 residues in the CDR3. The CDR3 reads CASSHLPHPDRVANNEQFF. CDR3 sequence (DNA): TGTGCCAGCAGCCACCTCCCCCACCCTGACAGGGTAGCCAACAATGAGCAGTTCTTC.

This clonotype appeared a few times. The rearrangement joins TRBV21-1 to TRBJ2-3; the table's D call, TRBD2, has no DNA check behind it. TRBV21-1 is a documented pseudogene. CDR3 length equals 17 residues. The CDR3 bases are TGTGCCAGCAGCAAAGTGGCTAGCGGGAGGAGCACAGATACGCAGTATTTT. Amino acid sequence: CASSKVASGRSTDTQYF.